This T cell receptor beta chain was profiled in a study of T cell responses to AZD1222 COVID-19 vaccine. Regarding this clone: Its antigen is currently unknown.

Only in-frame clones appear in the TCRdb table, and some are missing; sequencing was by immunoSEQ multiplex PCR. The table has about 100,000 clones, roughly nine tenths seen once. After removal of 0 bases from V and 3 bases from J, the junction contained 3 bases not matched to a gene. Germline CDR1 is SGHRS and CDR2 is YFSETQ. This CDR3 has 17 amino acids. Study-level results: Repertoires were sampled only after the peak T cell response. Clonal diversity may have been underestimated in mostly white British donors.

The input for sequencing was peripheral blood, taken 28 days after the second AZD1222 dose. This clonotype was sampled from an adult who received the AZD1222 COVID-19 vaccine. V gene TRBV5-1 combines with J gene TRBJ2-2, with 12 positions matching TRBD2. CDR3 region: CASSLAPSGRDTGELFF. The DNA of the CDR3 is TGCGCCAGCAGCTTGGCCCCTAGCGGGAGGGACACCGGGGAGCTGTTTTTT. The entire variable domain, with the rest obtained from reference TRBV5-1 and TRBJ2-2, is as follows: KAGVTQTPRYLIKTRGQQVTLSCSPISGHRSVSWYQQTPGQGLQFLFEYFSETQRNKGNFPGRFSGRQFSNSRSEMNVSTLELGDSALYLCASSLAPSGRDTGELFFGEGSRLTVL.